A selection of T cell receptor beta chains follows, all from one sample in a study of T cells in Graves' hyperthyroidism and ophthalmopathy. TCRdb re-analysed the multiplex PCR reads in MiXCR, keeping a single row per CDR3 protein. Of hundreds of thousands of distinct CDR3 sequences listed, 35% to 45% were seen once; the top ten hold about 8.9%. The sequenced sample consisted of blood. These receptors were taken from a man in his late teens or twenties with Graves' hyperthyroidism. Both conserved end residues are part of each CDR3. The order of the fields is V gene, J gene, clone size, D gene, CDR3 protein, CDR3 DNA. A D gene is named only where the DNA matches it firmly. Clone size is shown for a subset of rows, as once, few, many or a class of expanded clone.

TRBV2	TRBJ1-1	many	-	CASSYPLQRGDTEAFF	TGTGCCAGCAGTTACCCACTACAGCGGGGAGACACTGAAGCTTTCTTT
TRBV6-5	TRBJ2-2	few	TRBD2	CASSGTSPTGELFF	TGTGCCAGCAGCGGGACTAGTCCCACCGGGGAGCTGTTTTTT
TRBV20-1	TRBJ1-1	many	-	CSAASGGTEAFF	TGCAGTGCCGCAAGTGGGGGCACTGAAGCTTTCTTT
TRBV20-1	TRBJ1-5	-	-	CSARDDDNQPQHF	TGCAGTGCTAGAGATGATGACAATCAGCCCCAGCATTTT
TRBV5-5	TRBJ2-7	few	TRBD2	CASSPDPGGYEQYF	TGTGCCAGCAGCCCTGACCCGGGGGGCTACGAGCAGTACTTC
TRBV5-1	TRBJ2-7	many	-	CASSLSPSYEQYF	TGTGCCAGCAGCTTAAGCCCCTCCTACGAGCAGTACTTC
TRBV20-1	TRBJ2-7	-	TRBD1	CSASGQGGSHEQYF	TGCAGTGCTTCTGGACAGGGGGGTTCCCACGAGCAGTACTTC
TRBV5-4	TRBJ1-1	few	-	CASSWGVGSNTEAFF	TGTGCCAGCAGCTGGGGGGTGGGTTCCAACACTGAAGCTTTCTTT
TRBV7-9	TRBJ2-7	-	TRBD1	CASSGDRGYGEQYF	TGTGCCAGCAGCGGGGACAGGGGGTATGGCGAGCAGTACTTC
TRBV2	TRBJ1-5	-	TRBD1	CASSATGGMGQPQHF	TGTGCCAGCAGTGCAACAGGGGGAATGGGTCAGCCCCAGCATTTT
TRBV29-1	TRBJ1-2	-	-	CSVGDFYGYTF	TGCAGCGTCGGAGATTTCTATGGCTACACCTTC
TRBV2	TRBJ1-1	few	TRBD1	CASKETGGMNTEAFF	TGTGCCAGCAAGGAGACAGGGGGTATGAACACTGAAGCTTTCTTT
TRBV12-3/TRBV12-4	TRBJ1-1	-	-	CASSLAAGGATEAFF	TGTGCCAGCAGTTTAGCCGCTGGGGGAGCCACTGAAGCTTTCTTT
TRBV5-1	TRBJ1-2	-	TRBD1	CASSFRDREVGYGYTF	TGCGCCAGCAGCTTCCGGGACAGGGAGGTTGGCTATGGCTACACCTTC
TRBV29-1	TRBJ2-7	few	TRBD2	CSVATGGGLGEQYF	TGCAGCGTGGCCACGGGAGGAGGACTTGGGGAGCAGTACTTC
TRBV2	TRBJ2-7	-	-	CASRPTPGREQYF	TGTGCCAGCCGCCCAACACCGGGTCGGGAGCAGTACTTC
TRBV5-1	TRBJ2-7	-	TRBD1	CASSLPDRGPYEQYF	TGCGCCAGCAGCTTGCCAGACAGGGGTCCCTACGAGCAGTACTTC
TRBV7-2	TRBJ2-7	-	-	CASSLTPEASYEQYF	TGTGCCAGCAGCTTAACTCCAGAGGCGTCCTACGAGCAGTACTTC
TRBV2	TRBJ1-5	-	-	CASKAGRAGGNQPQHF	TGTGCCAGCAAGGCTGGGAGGGCCGGCGGCAATCAGCCCCAGCATTTT
TRBV10-3	TRBJ2-5	-	TRBD1	CAIGPGTEQETQYF	TGTGCCATCGGCCCCGGGACAGAACAAGAGACCCAGTACTTC
TRBV7-6	TRBJ2-3	-	TRBD2	CASSFGGADTQYF	TGTGCCAGCAGCTTCGGGGGGGCAGATACGCAGTATTTT
TRBV19	TRBJ1-6	many	-	CASSLLGSHSPLHF	TGTGCCAGTAGTCTCCTCGGGAGCCATTCACCCCTCCACTTT
TRBV7-2	TRBJ1-4	once	-	CASSLDFGRKLFF	TGTGCCAGCAGCTTAGATTTCGGACGAAAACTGTTTTTT
TRBV2	TRBJ2-5	-	TRBD1	CASSEARTGKGTQYF	TGTGCCAGCAGTGAAGCGCGGACAGGGAAAGGGACCCAGTACTTC
TRBV5-6	TRBJ2-2	few	TRBD1	CASSRGQNGELFF	TGTGCCAGCAGCAGGGGGCAGAACGGGGAGCTGTTTTTT
TRBV7-2	TRBJ2-5	few	-	CASSLDYSQPQYF	TGTGCCAGCAGCCTCGACTACAGCCAGCCCCAGTACTTC
TRBV9	TRBJ2-2	few	-	CASSVEGVTGELFF	TGTGCCAGCAGCGTAGAAGGGGTCACCGGGGAGCTGTTTTTT
TRBV19	TRBJ2-2	many	TRBD1	CASSHRTGLNTGELFF	TGTGCCAGTAGTCACCGGACAGGCTTGAACACCGGGGAGCTGTTTTTT
TRBV5-7	TRBJ2-2	few	TRBD2	CASSSGTSGGLTGELFF	TGTGCCAGCAGCTCCGGGACTAGCGGGGGACTCACCGGGGAGCTGTTTTTT
TRBV29-1	TRBJ2-5	once	TRBD1	CSVGQGANTGETQYF	TGCAGCGTTGGACAGGGGGCGAACACCGGGGAGACCCAGTACTTC
TRBV15	TRBJ2-7	many	-	CATSRETGLEQYF	TGTGCCACCAGCAGAGAAACAGGTCTGGAGCAGTACTTC
TRBV12-3/TRBV12-4	TRBJ1-5	many	TRBD1	CASRPDRDQPQHF	TGTGCCAGCAGACCGGACAGGGACCAGCCCCAGCATTTT
TRBV7-2	TRBJ2-7	few	-	CASSAKTYEQYF	TGTGCCAGCTCAGCGAAAACCTACGAGCAGTACTTC
TRBV14	TRBJ1-6	-	-	CASSQDVGGGSYNSPLHF	TGTGCCAGCAGCCAAGATGTTGGCGGAGGGAGCTATAATTCACCCCTCCACTTT
TRBV5-1	TRBJ1-1	few	-	CASSLSDPGTEAFF	TGCGCCAGCAGCTTGTCCGATCCGGGCACTGAAGCTTTCTTT
TRBV11-2	TRBJ2-7	few	-	CASSLWGGELYEQYF	TGTGCCAGCAGCTTATGGGGCGGGGAGCTCTACGAGCAGTACTTC
TRBV7-3	TRBJ2-6	many	-	CASSSGTNVLTF	TGTGCCAGCAGCTCCGGGACCAACGTCCTGACTTTC
TRBV7-9	TRBJ1-5	-	-	CASSSMGKWPQHF	TGTGCCAGCAGCAGCATGGGCAAGTGGCCCCAGCATTTT
TRBV10-3	TRBJ1-5	-	-	CAISEEGGQPQHF	TGTGCCATCAGTGAAGAGGGCGGTCAGCCCCAGCATTTT
TRBV29-1	TRBJ1-5	-	-	CSVVGGGDQPQHF	TGCAGCGTAGTAGGGGGGGGCGATCAGCCCCAGCATTTT